This T cell receptor beta chain came from a study of blood T cell repertoires in COVID-19 (TCRdb year 2020). About the investigation overall: Samples covering the acute and convalescent phases of COVID-19 were provided by collaborators in the United States, Italy and Spain. The material from the prospective study consisted of cDNA or gDNA derived from T cells, B-cell-depleted T cells, or PBMCs. The dataset comprised deeply sampled blood TCRbeta repertoires from subjects exposed to, actively infected with, or recovered from COVID-19. The repertoires were released in a freely available public database meant as a resource for research on the immune response to SARS-CoV-2. The samples were drawn from the first 160 participants of the ongoing ImmuneRACE study and from over 950 subjects provided by 6 global collaborators. Sample metadata almost always included a de-identified subject ID, COVID-19 status, age in years and sex. HLA class I and class II types, where available, came from metadata supplied by the sample provider rather than from assay-based typing. General conclusions and limits of the study: How much clinical and demographic metadata was included differed by source and by participant, and the metadata was provided uncurated.

Enrolling through a virtual design, the prospective study's participants ranged in age from about 18 to 89 years and lived across 24 United States geographic areas. Cohort assignment in the prospective study relied on participant-reported clinical history from a screening survey and a study questionnaire. For ImmuneRACE Cohort 3, a participant was defined as recovered based on two consecutive negative NP/OP PCR tests, clearance by a healthcare professional, or resolution of symptoms. In the prospective study, mobile phlebotomists collected whole blood, serum and a nasopharyngeal or oropharyngeal swab from each participant. Additional blood draws and questionnaires over an approximately two-month period could optionally be provided by prospective study participants. Blood samples from the prospective study were shipped frozen or at room temperature prior to DNA extraction. This clone was recorded a few times. Its antigen has not been determined. No much larger clone exists at a distance of one base, and base qualities are not known.

TCRbeta CDR3 regions were amplified from genomic DNA by means of the immunoSEQ Assay, a bias-controlled multiplex PCR. The paper's processing steps were these. The number of nucleated cells in each sample was estimated from the amplification of reference gene primers within the assay. To quantify the absolute abundance of each unique TCRbeta CDR3 rearrangement, sequence reads were collapsed and filtered. Productive Simpson clonality was computed per sample as the square root of Simpson's diversity index over productive rearrangements. The source is immuneACCESS, and TCRdb retained only in-frame sequences with V and J called. Part of the clones is not carried over; for the studies checked, unresolved V genes explain less than half of this, and the remainder is unexplained. Clone size and the V and J calls come from that table; the DNA yielded D and trimming. In this sample the table shows about 280,000 clones, around 88% of which occur a single time. The ten largest clones represent about 6.1% of the sample.

The sequenced sample was PBMCs or T cells enriched from blood (not recorded which). This TCR was sampled from a woman aged 40-49 years who had recovered from COVID-19.

CDR3 region: CASSPAGASGNTIYF. In nucleotides, the sequence is TGTGCCAGCAGCCCAGCGGGCGCCTCTGGAAACACCATATATTTT. Here the chain combines TRBV14 and TRBJ1-3; there is no confident call for the D gene. CDR1 and CDR2 are drawn from the germline V gene: SGHDN, FVKESK. Including the terminal cysteine and phenylalanine, the CDR3 comprises 15 residues. The only DNA kept is the CDR3, 45 bases in frame from the first base. V was cut back by 4 bases and J by 0 bases, leaving a gap of 10 bases between them.